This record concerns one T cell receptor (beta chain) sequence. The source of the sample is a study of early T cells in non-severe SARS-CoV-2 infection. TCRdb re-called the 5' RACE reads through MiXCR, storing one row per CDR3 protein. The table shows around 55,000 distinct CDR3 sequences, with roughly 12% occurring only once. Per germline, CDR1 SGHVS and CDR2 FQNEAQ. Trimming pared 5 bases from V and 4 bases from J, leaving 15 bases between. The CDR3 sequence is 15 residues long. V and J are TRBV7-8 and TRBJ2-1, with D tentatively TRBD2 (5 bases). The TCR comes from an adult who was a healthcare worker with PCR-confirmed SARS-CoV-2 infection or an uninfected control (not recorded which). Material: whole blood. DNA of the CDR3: TGTGCCAGCAGCCTCGGACTGCTTAAGTACAATGAGCAGTTCTTC. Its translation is CASSLGLLKYNEQFF.